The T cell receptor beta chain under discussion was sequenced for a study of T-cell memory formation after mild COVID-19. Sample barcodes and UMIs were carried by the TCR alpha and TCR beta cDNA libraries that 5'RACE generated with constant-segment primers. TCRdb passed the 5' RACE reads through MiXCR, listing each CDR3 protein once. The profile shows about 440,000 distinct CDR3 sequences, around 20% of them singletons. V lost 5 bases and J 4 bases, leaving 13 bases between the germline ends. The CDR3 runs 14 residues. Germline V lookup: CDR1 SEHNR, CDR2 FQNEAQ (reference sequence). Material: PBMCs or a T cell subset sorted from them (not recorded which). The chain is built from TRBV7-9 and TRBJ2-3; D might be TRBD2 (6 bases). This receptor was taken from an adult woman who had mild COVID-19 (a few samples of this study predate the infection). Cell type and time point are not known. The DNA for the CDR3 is TGTGCCAGCAGCCTCGAGCGGGTACCAGATACGCAGTATTTT. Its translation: CASSLERVPDTQYF.